The 17 T cell receptor beta chains reported below all come from one sample, sequenced in a study of T cell responses to AZD1222 COVID-19 vaccine. Here immunoSEQ multiplex PCR was the method, and the copy in TCRdb shows in-frame clones only, minus some. This table has some 86,000 clones, about nine tenths appearing once. The sequenced sample was peripheral blood, obtained 28 days after the second AZD1222 dose. These receptors all come from an adult who received the AZD1222 COVID-19 vaccine.

The gene calls are TRBV19 and TRBJ2-7, with D unclear. V was shortened by 3 bases and J by 1 base, with 10 bases between the two germline ends. The germline CDR1 and CDR2 sequences are LNHDA and SQIVND (reference sequence). The CDR3 has 14 amino acids. The CDR3: CASSIGRRSYEQYF. CDR3 coding DNA: TGTGCCAGTAGTATCGGCAGGCGATCCTACGAGCAGTACTTC.

This clone was counted once. The chain has TRBV12-3 or TRBV12-4 and TRBJ1-1, with D unclear. V was shortened by 6 bases and J by 7 bases, with 9 bases between the two germline ends. This CDR3 spans 11 amino acids. The CDR3 protein is CASSPVVEAFF. The CDR3 coding sequence is TGTGCCAGCAGCCCCGTGGTTGAAGCTTTCTTT.

This clone was seen a handful of times. V and J are TRBV4-2 and TRBJ2-7, with 12 bases matching TRBD2. This CDR3 is 16 amino acids long. Germline values: CDR1 LGHNA, CDR2 YNFKEQ. V trimming: 4 bases; J trimming: 4 bases; junction bases outside the gene matches: 8. CDR3: CASSPAASGGAYEQYF. In DNA, the CDR3 is TGTGCCAGCAGCCCAGCGGCTAGCGGGGGGGCTTACGAGCAGTACTTC.

This clone was detected only once. This sequence joins TRBV28 and TRBJ2-7, with D maybe TRBD2 (6 bases). Germline CDR1 reads MDHEN; CDR2 reads SYDVKM. The CDR3 runs 13 residues. V was trimmed by 9 bases and J by 4 bases, leaving 16 bases between them. This CDR3 is CASRTFGGYEQYF. For the CDR3, the DNA is TGTGCCAGTCGGACGTTCGGAGGGTACGAGCAGTACTTC.

DNA for the CDR3: TGCGCCAGCAGCGAGCCGGAAGGCTACGAGCAGTACTTC. This gives the protein CASSEPEGYEQYF. The chain couples TRBV5-1 to TRBJ2-7, with unresolved D. V dropped 4 bases and J dropped 3 bases, with 11 bases sitting between them. CDR3 length: 13 amino acids. CDR1 is SGHRS, CDR2 YFSETQ, per germline. The variable domain in full, completed from reference TRBV5-1 and TRBJ2-7, reads KAGVTQTPRYLIKTRGQQVTLSCSPISGHRSVSWYQQTPGQGLQFLFEYFSETQRNKGNFPGRFSGRQFSNSRSEMNVSTLELGDSALYLCASSEPEGYEQYFGPGTRLTVT.

The genes are TRBV5-1 and TRBJ1-1; a weak D match, TRBD1 (5 bases). CDR3 size: 15 residues. V lost 3 bases, J lost 6 bases, and 18 bases lay in between. The germline CDR1 and CDR2 sequences are SGHRS and YFSETQ. The CDR3 DNA reads TGCGCCAGCAGCTCACCAGGGTCCCCCTTGGCTGAAGCTTTCTTT. Translation: CASSSPGSPLAEAFF.

V usage is TRBV29-1 and J usage is TRBJ2-7; the D gene could be TRBD1 or TRBD2 (5 bases each). The CDR3 extends over 14 amino acids. Trimming stripped 2 bases from V and 4 bases from J, with 15 bases between. From germline, CDR1 is SQVTM and CDR2 ANQGSEA. The CDR3 spells CSVETGRRPYEQYF. Here the CDR3 DNA reads TGCAGCGTTGAAACGGGACGGAGACCTTACGAGCAGTACTTC.

The rearrangement links TRBV6-5 to TRBJ1-1; D remains unclear. The V gene's germline CDR1 is MNHEY and CDR2 SVGAGI. This CDR3 comprises 13 residues. Trimming took off 6 bases at V and 1 base at J, with 9 bases between the two ends. The CDR3 sequence: CASSGQSNTEAFF. Here the CDR3 DNA reads TGTGCCAGCAGCGGTCAGTCGAACACTGAAGCTTTCTTT.

The gene calls are TRBV6-5 and TRBJ2-5; D is unresolved. The CDR3 loop spans 12 amino acids. V lost 2 bases to trimming and J lost 7 bases, with 8 bases between them. Germline V gene sequence: CDR1 MNHEY, CDR2 SVGAGI. The CDR3 sequence is CASSYSSGTQYF. Here the CDR3 DNA reads TGTGCCAGCAGTTACAGCTCGGGGACCCAGTACTTC.

The chain recombines TRBV3-1 (or the pseudogene TRBV3-2) with TRBJ1-1, with D possibly being TRBD1 (6 bases). The germline gives CDR1 LGHDT, CDR2 YNNKEL (reference sequence). V lost 0 bases and J 0 bases, leaving 11 bases between the germline ends. The CDR3 is 16 amino acids. The chain's CDR3 is CASSQDGAGVNTEAFF. In nucleotides, the CDR3 is TGTGCCAGCAGCCAAGATGGGGCAGGGGTGAACACTGAAGCTTTCTTT.

The rearrangement joins TRBV7-8 to TRBJ1-2; 10 positions agree with TRBD1. The CDR3 runs to 16 residues. After removal of 6 bases from V and 0 bases from J, the junction contained 7 bases not matched to a gene. The germline V gene has CDR1 SGHVS and CDR2 FQNEAQ. The CDR3 DNA is TGTGCCAGCAGTCGCTGGACAGGGGGGACTAACTATGGCTACACCTTC. This translates into CASSRWTGGTNYGYTF.

The J gene is TRBJ1-1, the V gene TRBV2; D remains ambiguous. The CDR3 runs 13 residues. Trimming removed 1 base at V and 4 bases at J, with 7 bases between. The germline gives CDR1 SNHLY, CDR2 FYNNEI. The CDR3 loop reads CASSEEVITEAFF. The CDR3 nucleotides are TGTGCCAGCAGTGAAGAAGTCATCACTGAAGCTTTCTTT.

For the CDR3, the DNA is TGCGCCAGCAGCACCGGGACAACCTCTGTTCCGGCAGATACGCAGTATTTT. This codes for CASSTGTTSVPADTQYF. The J gene is TRBJ2-3, the V gene TRBV5-1, with a tentative D call TRBD1 (6 bases). Germline assignment: CDR1 SGHRS and CDR2 YFSETQ. This CDR3 is built from 17 residues. Trimming shortened V by 4 bases and J by 4 bases, and 22 bases separated the two germline ends.

This chain uses TRBV27 with TRBJ1-5; D call uncertain. Trimming removed 2 bases at V and 3 bases at J, with 5 bases between. The CDR3 length is 13 residues. The V gene's germline CDR1 is MNHEY and CDR2 SMNVEV (reference sequence). The CDR3 sequence is CASSLKLNQPQHF. CDR3 in DNA: TGTGCCAGCAGTTTAAAGCTCAATCAGCCCCAGCATTTT.

V is TRBV19 and J is TRBJ2-7, with 7 bases aligning to TRBD1. The ends lost 4 bases at V and 2 bases at J; junction bases unmatched: 11. The CDR3 is 16 residues long. Germline loops: CDR1 LNHDA, CDR2 SQIVND (reference sequence). The CDR3 coding sequence is TGTGCCAGTAGTACCCCCTCGACAGGGACAACCTACGAGCAGTACTTC. Translated, it gives CASSTPSTGTTYEQYF.

In this sample, this clone is medium-sized. The chain has TRBV28 and TRBJ2-7, with no clear D. CDR1 is MDHEN, CDR2 SYDVKM, per germline. V lost 4 bases to trimming and J lost 7 bases, with 14 bases between them. The CDR3 spans 13 residues. The CDR3 DNA is TGTGCCAGCAGTTCCCCCGGCGAGTGGGAGCAGTACTTC. Its protein product is CASSSPGEWEQYF.

V usage is TRBV6-6 and J usage is TRBJ1-1; TRBD1 agrees at 12 bases. Looked up from germline, CDR1 is MNHNY and CDR2 is SVGAGI (reference sequence). The CDR3 contains 14 residues. V lost 8 bases, J lost 5 bases, and 6 bases stayed unmatched. The CDR3 DNA sequence: TGTGCCAGCGGGGACAGGGGGCGGGATACTGAAGCTTTCTTT. Translating it yields CASGDRGRDTEAFF.